These 23 T cell receptor beta chains were sequenced from one sample in a study of T cell responses to AZD1222 COVID-19 vaccine. Repertoires were generated with immunoSEQ multiplex PCR, while TCRdb's copy carries only in-frame clones and drops some. The sample lists more than 85,000 clones; 70% to 90% were seen once. The sequencing here drew on peripheral blood, taken on day 0 of AZD1222 vaccination. The receptor set was obtained from an adult in good health.

This rearrangement joins TRBV9 to TRBJ2-5; 7 bases map to TRBD2. V lost 7 bases to trimming and J lost 7 bases; unmatched junction nucleotides: 13. CDR1 SGDLS and CDR2 YYNGEE come from the germline V gene. The CDR3 loop spans 14 amino acids. The CDR3 loop reads CASGPAGRRGTQYF. Written as DNA, the CDR3 is TGTGCCAGCGGCCCAGCGGGGAGGAGAGGGACCCAGTACTTC.

The chain couples TRBV19 to TRBJ2-2; 9 nucleotides line up with TRBD1. Unmatched junction bases numbered 8, after V lost 4 bases and J lost 5 bases. The CDR3 has 16 residues. The germline gives CDR1 LNHDA, CDR2 SQIVND (reference sequence). The CDR3 coding sequence is TGTGCCAGTAGTACGCTTAGGACAGGGGCAACCGGGGAGCTGTTTTTT. The encoded protein is CASSTLRTGATGELFF. The complete variable domain, with remaining parts taken from reference TRBV19 and TRBJ2-2, reads DGGITQSPKYLFRKEGQNVTLSCEQNLNHDAMYWYRQDPGQGLRLIYYSQIVNDFQKGDIAEGYSVSREKKESFPLTVTSAQKNPTAFYLCASSTLRTGATGELFFGEGSRLTVL.

The V and J genes are TRBV7-2 and TRBJ2-7; possible D gene TRBD1, 5 bases. Germline V CDR1 and CDR2: SGHTA, FQGNSA. CDR3 length: 15 amino acids. V gave up 5 bases and J gave up 0 bases, with 14 bases separating them. The CDR3 DNA is TGTGCCAGCAGCATTCAGGGTGAGAGCTCCTACGAGCAGTACTTC. Protein sequence: CASSIQGESSYEQYF.

This chain connects TRBV6-6 to TRBJ1-2; a weak D match, TRBD1 (5 bases). The V end lost 0 bases, the J end lost 3 bases, and 8 bases lay between the germline ends. Per the germline V gene, CDR1 is MNHNY and CDR2 is SVGAGI (reference sequence). CDR3 length: 14 amino acids. CDR3 nucleotides: TGTGCCAGCAGTTACTCAGACAGTGACTATGGCTACACCTTC. Protein product: CASSYSDSDYGYTF.

This clone counts as medium-sized. The chain links TRBV18 to TRBJ1-2; D not resolved. V was pared by 5 bases and J by 2 bases, with 12 bases between. Germline V gene sequence: CDR1 KGHSH, CDR2 LQKENI. This CDR3 has 14 amino acids. This chain's CDR3 is CASSSEPENYGYTF. CDR3 nucleotides: TGTGCCAGCTCATCGGAACCGGAGAACTATGGCTACACCTTC.

The chain employs TRBV25-1 and TRBJ1-1; tentatively, D is TRBD1 (6 bases). V lost 6 bases to trimming and J lost 3 bases, with 11 bases between them. CDR1 and CDR2 (germline): MGHDK, SYGVNS. CDR3 size: 13 residues. The DNA of the CDR3 is TGTGCCAGCAGGGACAGCAGATACACTGAAGCTTTCTTT. This codes for CASRDSRYTEAFF. Variable domain in full (rest from reference TRBV25-1 and TRBJ1-1): EADIYQTPRYLVIGTGKKITLECSQTMGHDKMYWYQQDPGMELHLIHYSYGVNSTEKGDLSSESTVSRIRTEHFPLTLESARPSHTSQYLCASRDSRYTEAFFGQGTRLTVV.

This CDR3 is CASSLETGTQYF. Written as DNA, the CDR3 is TGTGCCAGCAGCTTAGAGACGGGAACCCAGTACTTC. This chain joins TRBV7-9 and TRBJ2-5, with D maybe TRBD2 (5 bases). CDR3 length: 12 residues. Trimming left V 1 base short and J 8 bases short, with 8 bases between. Germline V gives CDR1 SEHNR, CDR2 FQNEAQ (reference sequence).

J is TRBJ1-4 and V is TRBV27, with 11 nucleotides matching TRBD1. With 4 bases clipped from V and 8 bases from J, the junction kept 9 bases outside the gene matches. CDR1 and CDR2 from the germline V gene are MNHEY and SMNVEV (reference sequence). This CDR3 has 16 amino acids. Here the CDR3 reads CASSSGVRDRGEKLFF. The CDR3 DNA follows: TGTGCCAGCAGTTCAGGGGTCCGGGACAGGGGGGAAAAACTGTTTTTT.

The chain is built from TRBV2 and TRBJ1-6, with D uncertain. Germline loops: CDR1 SNHLY, CDR2 FYNNEI. V lost 3 bases and J lost 9, with 9 bases in between. This CDR3 is 13 amino acids long. For the CDR3, the DNA is TGTGCCAGCAGTGACAAAATTGGTTCACCCCTCCACTTT. Translated: CASSDKIGSPLHF.

This clone was counted only a few times. The chain employs TRBV5-1 and TRBJ2-7, with 7 bases lining up with TRBD2. The germline V gene encodes CDR1 SGHRS and CDR2 YFSETQ. The CDR3 runs 14 residues. Trimming cost V 4 bases and J 0 bases; bases outside gene matches: 4. CDR3 sequence reads: CASSPGTTSYEQYF. CDR3 coding DNA: TGCGCCAGCAGCCCTGGGACTACCTCCTACGAGCAGTACTTC. The whole variable domain, remainder taken from reference TRBV5-1 and TRBJ2-7, is KAGVTQTPRYLIKTRGQQVTLSCSPISGHRSVSWYQQTPGQGLQFLFEYFSETQRNKGNFPGRFSGRQFSNSRSEMNVSTLELGDSALYLCASSPGTTSYEQYFGPGTRLTVT.

The V call is TRBV18, the J call TRBJ2-5; D ambiguous. V was trimmed by 0 bases and J by 1 base, leaving 9 bases between them. Germline lookup yields CDR1 KGHSH and CDR2 LQKENI. The CDR3 sequence is 15 residues long. CDR3 bases: TGTGCCAGCTCACCACCGGTTCGCGCCCAAGAGACCCAGTACTTC. The encoded protein is CASSPPVRAQETQYF.

V gene TRBV10-1 combines with J gene TRBJ2-1; the match to TRBD2 covers 8 bases. Germline V gene data show CDR1 as WNHNN and CDR2 as SYGVQD (reference sequence). V gave up 1 base and J gave up 7 bases; unmatched junction bases: 9. The CDR3 is 16 residues long. The chain's CDR3 is CASSEWSGGPDNEQFF. The CDR3 nucleotides read TGCGCCAGCAGTGAGTGGTCGGGAGGGCCGGATAATGAGCAGTTCTTC.

The rearrangement joins TRBV6-5 to TRBJ1-5, with D tentatively TRBD1 (6 bases). The germline V gene encodes CDR1 MNHEY and CDR2 SVGAGI. The V and J ends lost 6 bases and 5 bases respectively, with 14 bases between them. The CDR3 has 14 amino acids. CDR3 in DNA: TGTGCCAGCAGCAAACAGGGAGAGGATCAGCCCCAGCATTTT. It is translated as CASSKQGEDQPQHF.

This sequence joins TRBV5-1 and TRBJ2-3; TRBD2 is a possible D gene (7 bases). Germline CDR1 and CDR2: SGHRS and YFSETQ. Trimming cost V 0 bases and J 4 bases, with 18 bases left between them. The CDR3 sequence is 17 residues long. The CDR3 protein is CASSLAPVGGAADTQYF. The CDR3 DNA follows: TGCGCCAGCAGCTTGGCCCCAGTTGGGGGGGCCGCAGATACGCAGTATTTT.

This rearrangement joins TRBV6-2 or TRBV6-3 to TRBJ1-1; D gene uncertain. The CDR3 totals 14 residues. The germline CDR1 and CDR2 sequences are MNHEY and SVGEGT. The V and J ends lost 2 bases and 0 bases respectively, with 7 bases between them. This CDR3 is CASSYDGVNTEAFF. The CDR3 region has the DNA TGTGCCAGCAGTTACGACGGGGTGAACACTGAAGCTTTCTTT.

This chain uses TRBV11-2 with TRBJ1-5; TRBD1 might be the D (5 bases). Trimming stripped 2 bases from V and 2 bases from J, with 10 bases between. Germline CDR1 and CDR2: SGHAT and FQNNGV. This CDR3 spans 15 amino acids. The CDR3 sequence: CASSLSGIGNQPQHF. The CDR3 DNA reads as TGTGCCAGCAGCTTATCAGGGATTGGCAATCAGCCCCAGCATTTT.

The rearrangement joins TRBV7-6 to TRBJ2-5; D may be TRBD2 (5 bases). This CDR3 comprises 15 residues. Trimming took off 2 bases at V and 5 bases at J, with 15 bases between the two ends. Germline V gene data show CDR1 as SGHVS and CDR2 as FNYEAQ. CDR3 sequence (DNA): TGTGCCAGCAGCTTAATCCTAGCCGATGGGGAGACCCAGTACTTC. Translation gives CASSLILADGETQYF.

This chain connects TRBV7-6 to TRBJ1-6; 11 bases map to TRBD1. Trimming removed 5 bases from V and 10 bases from J; junction bases left unmatched: 4. Germline V gene lookup returns CDR1 SGHVS and CDR2 FNYEAQ. The CDR3 runs 14 residues. The CDR3 nucleotides read TGTGCCAGCAGCCGGGACAGGGGGGAATCACCCCTCCACTTT. This gives the protein CASSRDRGESPLHF.

This rearrangement joins TRBV24-1 to TRBJ2-5, with D perhaps TRBD1 or TRBD2 (6 bases each). Germline CDR1 reads KGHDR; CDR2 reads SFDVKD. V dropped 5 bases and J dropped 5 bases, with 14 bases sitting between them. This CDR3 spans 14 amino acids. The CDR3 loop reads CATSASGAGETQYF. In nucleotides, the CDR3 is TGTGCCACCAGTGCTTCGGGGGCCGGGGAGACCCAGTACTTC.

The rearrangement uses TRBV28 and TRBJ1-1; 9 nucleotides line up with TRBD1. Germline lookup yields CDR1 MDHEN and CDR2 SYDVKM. V lost 8 bases and J lost 4; bases outside the gene matches: 2. This CDR3 comprises 12 residues. CDR3 region: CASVTGGTEAFF. The CDR3 DNA follows: TGTGCCAGCGTGACAGGGGGCACTGAAGCTTTCTTT.

The rearrangement joins TRBV7-9 to TRBJ2-1; 10 bases are a match to TRBD1. The CDR3 length is 15 residues. Germline CDR1 and CDR2: SEHNR and FQNEAQ (reference sequence). V lost 5 bases, J lost 5 bases, and 6 bases stayed unmatched. The CDR3 DNA sequence: TGTGCCAGCAGCCGGGACAGGGGAGGTCACAATGAGCAGTTCTTC. It is translated as CASSRDRGGHNEQFF.

V usage is TRBV28 and J usage is TRBJ2-2; D not resolved. Germline V lookup: CDR1 MDHEN, CDR2 SYDVKM. V lost 8 bases and J 1 base, leaving 8 bases between the germline ends. The length of the CDR3 is 13 residues. The CDR3 here is CASLGRNTGELFF. CDR3 nucleotides: TGTGCCAGCTTAGGTCGGAACACCGGGGAGCTGTTTTTT.

As regards this clone: Other DNA sequences from this sample encode an identical CDR3 as well. CDR3 sequence (DNA): TGCGCCAGCAGCTCCGGACAGTCCTCTGGAAACACCATATATTTT. It translates to CASSSGQSSGNTIYF. The chain joins TRBV5-1 to TRBJ1-3; D might be TRBD1 (6 bases). V was shortened by 3 bases and J by 0 bases, with 10 bases between the two germline ends. Germline lookup yields CDR1 SGHRS and CDR2 YFSETQ. The CDR3 totals 15 residues.